By frequency in the sample, the clone carrying this T cell receptor beta chain is large (0.1 to 1%). Its antigen is not identified. The V end was cut by 4 bases, the J end by 8 bases, with 14 bases between. CDR1 and CDR2 (germline): SEHNR, FQNEAQ (reference sequence). The CDR3 has 13 amino acids. This record belongs to a study of vaccination and CD4 T cells after COVID-19. The sample's treatment: roughly 10-day PBMC culture with coronavirus spike peptide pools or control peptides (ViraFEST assay). ViraFEST grew antigen-specific T cells using peptide pools, then sequenced TCRs. The Oncomine TCR Beta short-read assay sequenced DNA from cultured CD4+ T cells. Genomic DNA was extracted from cultured CD4+ T cells. TCRdb redid the calling of the PCR reads with MiXCR, one entry per CDR3 protein. The sample has over 15,000 distinct CDR3 sequences, approximately 39% seen once.

The clonotype originates from a human donor who had recovered from COVID-19. This chain joins TRBV7-9 and TRBJ1-1; D unclear. Sequenced material: CD4+ T cells from blood, cultured in vitro, taken before SARS-CoV-2 vaccination. In DNA, the CDR3 is TGTGCCAGCAGCTATGAGCCGGGATCAGAAGCTTTCTTT. This sequence encodes CASSYEPGSEAFF.